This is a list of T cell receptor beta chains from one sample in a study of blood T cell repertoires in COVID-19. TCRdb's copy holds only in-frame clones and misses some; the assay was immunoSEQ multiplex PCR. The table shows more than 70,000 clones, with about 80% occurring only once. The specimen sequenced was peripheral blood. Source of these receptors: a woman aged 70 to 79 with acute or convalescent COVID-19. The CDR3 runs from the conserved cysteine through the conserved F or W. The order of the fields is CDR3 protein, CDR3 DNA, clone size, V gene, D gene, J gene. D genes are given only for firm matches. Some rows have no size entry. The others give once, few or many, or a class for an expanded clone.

CDR3: CASSEARAGQGHQPQHF
DNA: TGTGCCAGCAGTGAAGCGCGGGCGGGACAGGGTCATCAGCCCCAGCATTTT
size: -
V: TRBV2
D: TRBD1
J: TRBJ1-5

CDR3: CASSQDFLATGELFF
DNA: TGTGCCAGCAGCCAAGATTTTCTAGCGACCGGGGAGCTGTTTTTT
size: -
V: TRBV3-1/TRBV3-2
D: -
J: TRBJ2-2

CDR3: CASSSRDRGSPLHF
DNA: TGTGCCAGCAGCTCCCGGGACAGAGGGTCACCCCTCCACTTT
size: -
V: TRBV7-2
D: TRBD1
J: TRBJ1-6

CDR3: CASRRSATEYQPQHF
DNA: TGTGCCAGCAGGAGGTCAGCGACGGAATATCAGCCCCAGCATTTT
size: -
V: TRBV4-2
D: -
J: TRBJ1-5

CDR3: CASSLRRGTAHSPLHF
DNA: TGTGCCAGCAGCTTACGGAGGGGTACCGCACATTCACCCCTCCACTTT
size: -
V: TRBV7-2
D: -
J: TRBJ1-6

CDR3: CASSSPGGPSYEQYF
DNA: TGTGCCAGCAGTTCCCCCGGCGGGCCATCCTACGAGCAGTACTTC
size: -
V: TRBV28
D: -
J: TRBJ2-7

CDR3: CASSLAWEGLAGYTF
DNA: TGTGCCAGCAGCTTAGCCTGGGAGGGTTTGGCTGGCTACACCTTC
size: -
V: TRBV7-9
D: -
J: TRBJ1-2

CDR3: CASSVDQFQPQHF
DNA: TGTGCCAGCAGCGTAGATCAATTTCAGCCCCAGCATTTT
size: -
V: TRBV9
D: -
J: TRBJ1-5

CDR3: CASSEAQAASGGADTQYF
DNA: TGTGCCAGCAGTGAAGCGCAAGCGGCTAGCGGGGGGGCAGATACGCAGTATTTT
size: -
V: TRBV2
D: TRBD2
J: TRBJ2-3

CDR3: CAWSVHRESPLHF
DNA: TGTGCCTGGAGTGTACATCGGGAATCACCCCTCCACTTT
size: -
V: TRBV30
D: -
J: TRBJ1-6

CDR3: CASSQPTRGHDEAFF
DNA: TGCGCCAGCAGCCAGCCGACCAGGGGGCACGATGAAGCTTTCTTT
size: -
V: TRBV4-1
D: TRBD1
J: TRBJ1-1

CDR3: CASSHEDSSNQPQHF
DNA: TGTGCCAGCAGCCACGAGGACAGTAGCAATCAGCCCCAGCATTTT
size: -
V: TRBV14
D: -
J: TRBJ1-5

CDR3: CASSLKGGSSPLHF
DNA: TGTGCCAGCAGCTTGAAAGGGGGCAGTTCACCCCTCCACTTT
size: few
V: TRBV5-5
D: TRBD1
J: TRBJ1-6

CDR3: CASSRQGGNEKLFF
DNA: TGTGCCAGTAGTCGGCAGGGAGGTAATGAAAAACTGTTTTTT
size: -
V: TRBV19
D: -
J: TRBJ1-4

CDR3: CASSVTGTGELFF
DNA: TGTGCCAGCAGCGTTACTGGCACCGGGGAGCTGTTTTTT
size: -
V: TRBV9
D: -
J: TRBJ2-2

CDR3: CASSFSGNTEAFF
DNA: TGTGCCAGCAGCTTCTCCGGTAATACTGAAGCTTTCTTT
size: -
V: TRBV7-2
D: -
J: TRBJ1-1

CDR3: CASSLKWEGDEQFF
DNA: TGTGCCAGCAGCTTAAAATGGGAGGGGGATGAGCAGTTCTTC
size: few
V: TRBV11-2
D: -
J: TRBJ2-1

CDR3: CASPREGRNEQFF
DNA: TGCGCCAGCCCGCGGGAGGGACGCAATGAGCAGTTCTTC
size: -
V: TRBV5-1
D: TRBD2
J: TRBJ2-1

CDR3: CATRREGDNSPLHF
DNA: TGTGCCACCCGGCGAGAGGGAGATAATTCACCCCTCCACTTT
size: -
V: TRBV28
D: -
J: TRBJ1-6

CDR3: CASSLLPRIYSETQYF
DNA: TGTGCCAGCAGCTTACTCCCCAGGATATACTCGGAGACCCAGTACTTC
size: few
V: TRBV7-3
D: -
J: TRBJ2-5